This T cell receptor (beta chain) derives from a study of draining lymph node invasion in breast cancer. Trimming stripped 4 bases from V and 2 bases from J, with 15 bases between. From germline, CDR1 is SGHDT and CDR2 YYEEEE. CDR3 length: 15 residues. Memory conventional CD4 T cells were sorted as CD4+ CD45RA- CD25- cells. Using its own MiXCR run on the bulk RNA-seq reads, TCRdb lists one record per CDR3 protein. This sample carries around 1,300 distinct CDR3 sequences, under 75% of them seen once, and the ten largest clones take around 7.8%. The sequencing input was sorted memory CD4+ effector T cells from the tumor. This clonotype was obtained from a female donor with luminal breast cancer. This rearrangement joins TRBV5-6 to TRBJ2-5, with D unclear. The CDR3 loop is CASSHVTLGQETQYF. CDR3 nucleotides: TGTGCCAGCAGCCATGTGACCCTTGGGCAAGAGACCCAGTACTTC.